A single sample is the source of the 28 T cell receptor beta chains below, sequenced in a study of Graves' ophthalmopathy and Graves' hyperthyroidism. The TCR beta CDR3 regions underwent amplification from RNA transcripts. A first-round RT-PCR used HTBI primers, followed by a second-round multiplex PCR. From the multiplex PCR reads, TCRdb called clonotypes with MiXCR, one entry per CDR3 protein. Found here are about 500,000 distinct CDR3 sequences, 39% of them singletons; the top ten hold less than 4.5%. The sample was peripheral blood or thyroid tissue (not recorded which). All receptors derive from an adult man with Graves' hyperthyroidism.

This clonotype was detected a few times. V and J are TRBV10-3 and TRBJ1-1; TRBD1 matches at 10 bases. After removal of 10 bases from V and 5 bases from J, the junction contained 13 bases not matched to a gene. Germline V CDR1 and CDR2: ENHRY, SYGVKD. This CDR3 is built from 15 residues. CDR3 DNA: TGTGCCAGCAGCTTGACAGGGGGCAGGAGTACTGAAGCTTTCTTT. Amino acids: CASSLTGGRSTEAFF.

In its sample, this clonotype was seen many times. V gene TRBV29-1 combines with J gene TRBJ2-7; D remains unclear. Germline CDR1 SQVTM, CDR2 ANQGSEA. The CDR3 spans 11 residues. Trimming took 6 bases from V and 3 from J, leaving 9 bases between them. CDR3: CSVKTDYEQYF. CDR3 DNA sequence: TGCAGCGTCAAGACCGACTACGAGCAGTACTTC.

This clonotype was recorded many times. The V and J genes are TRBV19 and TRBJ2-7, with D unclear. The V end was cut by 5 bases, the J end by 0 bases, with 11 bases between. The CDR3 has 14 amino acids. The germline V gene has CDR1 LNHDA and CDR2 SQIVND (reference sequence). CDR3 residues: CASSRTGSSYEQYF. CDR3 DNA sequence: TGTGCCAGTAGTCGGACGGGTAGCTCCTACGAGCAGTACTTC. Variable domain in full (rest from reference TRBV19 and TRBJ2-7): DGGITQSPKYLFRKEGQNVTLSCEQNLNHDAMYWYRQDPGQGLRLIYYSQIVNDFQKGDIAEGYSVSREKKESFPLTVTSAQKNPTAFYLCASSRTGSSYEQYFGPGTRLTVT.

This clonotype was counted ten times or more. This chain joins TRBV6-2 or TRBV6-3 and TRBJ1-2, with TRBD1 matching 8 bases. The V gene end was trimmed by 4 bases and the J gene end by 6 bases; junction bases not matched to a gene: 7. Germline loops: CDR1 MNHEY, CDR2 SVGEGT. This CDR3 contains 14 residues. The CDR3, as DNA: TGTGCCAGCAGTTTTTCCGGACAGGGCCATGGCTACACCTTC. Translating it yields CASSFSGQGHGYTF.

This clonotype has a count of ten or more. This rearrangement joins TRBV2 to TRBJ1-6; 12 nucleotides line up with TRBD1. The CDR3 totals 15 residues. The J segment lost 8 bases and the V segment lost 6 bases, leaving 5 bases of the junction unmatched. Looked up from germline, CDR1 is SNHLY and CDR2 is FYNNEI. The CDR3 sequence: CASRPGQGAYSPLHF. Here the CDR3 DNA reads TGTGCCAGCAGGCCGGGACAGGGGGCCTATTCACCCCTCCACTTT.

This clonotype came up many times. This sequence joins TRBV25-1 and TRBJ2-7, with TRBD1 as a possible D gene (6 bases). In germline, CDR1 is MGHDK, CDR2 SYGVNS. V was shortened by 1 base and J by 2 bases, with 9 bases between the two germline ends. CDR3 length: 14 residues. The CDR3 region has the DNA TGTGCCAGCAGTGAATCACAGGGTCCCTACGAGCAGTACTTC. This sequence encodes CASSESQGPYEQYF.

This rearrangement joins TRBV19 to TRBJ1-5, with D possibly matching TRBD1 (6 bases). CDR1 is LNHDA, CDR2 SQIVND, per germline (reference sequence). The ends were cut back, 4 bases at V and 7 bases at J, with 11 bases in the middle. The CDR3 is 13 residues long. The CDR3, as DNA: TGTGCCAGTAGTAAGGGGGGATTACAGCCCCAGCATTTT. This sequence encodes CASSKGGLQPQHF.

This clonotype came up many times. The chain recombines TRBV7-8 with TRBJ1-6; TRBD1 aligns across 11 bases. The CDR3 covers 16 residues. V lost 2 bases to trimming and J lost 10 bases; unmatched junction nucleotides: 7. Per germline, CDR1 SGHVS and CDR2 FQNEAQ. The DNA of the CDR3 is TGTGCCAGCAGCTTAAGTGGGACAGGGGGTAGCTCACCCCTCCACTTT. It is translated as CASSLSGTGGSSPLHF.

The V gene is TRBV24-1, the J gene TRBJ2-7; possible D gene TRBD2, 5 bases. The last part of the DNA fits TRBJ2-1 better; the J call may be wrong. The length of the CDR3 is 13 residues. The germline gives CDR1 KGHDR, CDR2 SFDVKD. The CDR3 loop reads CATSARTRGEQFF. The CDR3 nucleotides read TGTGCCACCAGTGCACGAACTAGAGGGGAGCAGTTCTTC.

On this clonotype itself: This sequence may be a read error, since a much larger clone differs from it by one base. The gene calls are TRBV9 and TRBJ1-2; D perhaps matches TRBD1 (6 bases). The CDR3 has 13 amino acids. Trimming removed 3 bases at V and 8 bases at J, with 14 bases between. Germline assignment: CDR1 SGDLS and CDR2 YYNGEE. The CDR3 coding sequence is TGTGCCAGCAGCGGCGCCAGGGGAGGAGGCTACACCTTC. This encodes CASSGARGGGYTF.

The rearrangement links TRBV2 to TRBJ2-3; the D gene is possibly TRBD1 (6 bases). Per germline, CDR1 SNHLY and CDR2 FYNNEI. The V gene lost 6 bases and the J gene lost 7 bases, with 17 bases spanning the gap. This CDR3 is built from 14 residues. The CDR3 DNA reads as TGTGCCAGCAGCCAAGGGGTGACAGGCTATACGCAGTATTTT. It encodes CASSQGVTGYTQYF.

This clonotype was found many times. This chain uses TRBV7-9 with TRBJ1-6; 7 bases agree with TRBD1. Germline assignment: CDR1 SEHNR and CDR2 FQNEAQ (reference sequence). Unmatched junction bases numbered 6, after V lost 5 bases and J lost 8 bases. This CDR3 has 14 amino acids. For the CDR3, the DNA is TGTGCCAGCAGCCGAGGGGACAGTGATTCACCCCTCCACTTT. It codes for CASSRGDSDSPLHF.

This clonotype has at least ten counts. J is TRBJ2-7 and V is TRBV12-3 or TRBV12-4; no definite D call. The ends were cut back, 5 bases at V and 5 bases at J, with 10 bases in the middle. CDR3 length: 12 residues. The CDR3 region is CASSRNINEQYF. The CDR3 bases are TGTGCCAGCAGTAGGAATATAAACGAGCAGTACTTC.

This clonotype occurred once. The V gene is TRBV7-9, the J gene TRBJ1-2, with 10 bases identical to TRBD1. The trim removed 5 bases at V and 7 bases at J, leaving 7 bases unmatched. This CDR3 has 14 residues. From germline, CDR1 is SEHNR and CDR2 FQNEAQ (reference sequence). The CDR3 region has the DNA TGTGCCAGCAGCGCCTGGACAGGGGGAAGTGGCTACACCTTC. Its translation: CASSAWTGGSGYTF. Supplemented by reference TRBV7-9 and TRBJ1-2, the full variable domain reads DTGVSQNPRHKITKRGQNVTFRCDPISEHNRLYWYRQTLGQGPEFLTYFQNEAQLEKSRLLSDRFSAERPKGSFSTLEIQRTEQGDSAMYLCASSAWTGGSGYTFGSGTRLTVV.

This clonotype has ten or more counts. This chain joins TRBV7-9 and TRBJ2-6, with 9 bases lining up with TRBD1. V was clipped by 5 bases and J by 0 bases; unmatched bases: 5. This CDR3 comprises 17 residues. Germline lookup yields CDR1 SEHNR and CDR2 FQNEAQ (reference sequence). The CDR3 DNA follows: TGTGCCAGCAGCCCGACAGGGGGAAGCTCTGGGGCCAACGTCCTGACTTTC. This gives the protein CASSPTGGSSGANVLTF.

Of note for this clonotype: A much more abundant neighbour one base away suggests this may be a read error. V gene TRBV10-3 combines with J gene TRBJ2-7; the D is unclear. Trimming left V 5 bases short and J 0 bases short, with 11 bases between. Germline V gives CDR1 ENHRY, CDR2 SYGVKD. CDR3 size: 14 residues. CDR3 in DNA: TGTGCCATCAGTTACTCGGGCTTCTCCTACGAGCAGTACTTC. The encoded protein is CAISYSGFSYEQYF.

V and J are TRBV10-3 and TRBJ1-1; 7 nucleotides agree with TRBD1. The CDR3 has 13 amino acids. CDR1 and CDR2 from the germline V gene are ENHRY and SYGVKD. The junction had 1 base not matched to a gene; V was cut back by 4 bases and J by 2 bases. CDR3 sequence (DNA): TGTGCCATCAGTGCAGGGGGTAACACTGAAGCTTTCTTT. Protein: CAISAGGNTEAFF.

A few counts support this clonotype. The rearrangement uses TRBV27 and TRBJ1-1, with D perhaps TRBD1 (5 bases). V lost 5 bases and J lost 0, with 16 bases in between. Germline CDR1 is MNHEY and CDR2 is SMNVEV (reference sequence). This CDR3 has 16 amino acids. The CDR3 DNA reads TGTGCCAGCAGTCCACCGGGGGTTGACATGAACACTGAAGCTTTCTTT. This codes for CASSPPGVDMNTEAFF.

This clonotype occurred many times. The chain links TRBV4-1 to TRBJ1-2, with D possibly TRBD1 on 5 matching bases. Per the germline V gene, CDR1 is MGHRA and CDR2 is YSYEKL. CDR3 length: 15 residues. V gave up 1 base and J gave up 7 bases, with 16 bases separating them. The CDR3 protein is CASSQGPSLGVGYTF. CDR3 nucleotide sequence: TGCGCCAGCAGCCAAGGACCTTCTTTAGGGGTTGGCTACACCTTC.

The genes are TRBV11-1 and TRBJ2-7, with D perhaps being TRBD1 or TRBD2 (6 bases each). The CDR3 has 14 residues. The germline CDR1 and CDR2 sequences are SGHAT and FQDESV (reference sequence). This chain's CDR3 is CASQGGISAYEQYF. The CDR3, as DNA: TGTGCATCACAAGGGGGGATCTCTGCCTACGAGCAGTACTTC.

This clonotype was seen ten or more times. This chain connects TRBV7-9 to TRBJ1-6; D gene unclear. Germline V gene sequence: CDR1 SEHNR, CDR2 FQNEAQ (reference sequence). V was shortened by 5 bases and J by 7 bases, with 12 bases between the two germline ends. The CDR3 is made up of 14 amino acids. The CDR3 is CASSPWTGNSPLHF. CDR3 in DNA: TGTGCCAGCAGCCCGTGGACGGGAAATTCACCCCTCCACTTT.

This clonotype appeared a single time. Its ends do not fully match the called genes, so a read error is possible. J is TRBJ2-2 and V is TRBV7-9; tentative D call: TRBD2 (5 bases). The CDR3 runs to 13 residues. In germline, CDR1 is SEHNR, CDR2 FQNEAQ (reference sequence). The chain's CDR3 is CASSVVDTGEPFF. CDR3 DNA sequence: TGTGCCAGCAGCGTAGTTGACACCGGGGAGCCGTTTTTT.

The gene calls are TRBV5-1 and TRBJ2-1, with D perhaps TRBD1 (7 bases). The CDR3 spans 16 residues. V dropped 2 bases and J dropped 3 bases, with 15 bases sitting between them. In germline, CDR1 is SGHRS, CDR2 YFSETQ. In DNA, the CDR3 is TGCGCCAGCAGCTTAAGGAGGGACAGAAGCTACAATGAGCAGTTCTTC. Translating gives CASSLRRDRSYNEQFF.

The V and J genes are TRBV7-9 and TRBJ2-7; perhaps D is TRBD1 or TRBD2 (6 bases each). Germline CDR1 is SEHNR and CDR2 is FQNEAQ (reference sequence). CDR3 length equals 12 residues. The ends were cut back, 5 bases at V and 6 bases at J, with 11 bases in the middle. CDR3 nucleotide sequence: TGTGCCAGCAGCAGTCCGGGGGCCGAGCAGTACTTC. It codes for CASSSPGAEQYF. Together with reference TRBV7-9 and TRBJ2-7, the CDR3 gives the full variable domain: DTGVSQNPRHKITKRGQNVTFRCDPISEHNRLYWYRQTLGQGPEFLTYFQNEAQLEKSRLLSDRFSAERPKGSFSTLEIQRTEQGDSAMYLCASSSPGAEQYFGPGTRLTVT.

This clonotype was seen ten or more times. V gene TRBV29-1 combines with J gene TRBJ2-7; D uncertain. The germline CDR1 and CDR2 sequences are SQVTM and ANQGSEA. V lost 4 bases to trimming and J lost 4 bases, with 11 bases between them. The length of the CDR3 is 12 residues. CDR3 in DNA: TGCAGCGTTGTGATGGCAGGATACGAGCAGTACTTC. Translation gives CSVVMAGYEQYF.

This clonotype has only one observation. This clone may be a read error of a much larger clone one base away. V and J are TRBV4-1 and TRBJ1-1; D ambiguous. Germline V gene sequence: CDR1 MGHRA, CDR2 YSYEKL. There are 11 residues in the CDR3. Trimming stripped 3 bases from V and 7 bases from J, with 6 bases between. The CDR3 coding sequence is TGCGCCAGCAGCCATGCGTTTGAAGCTTTCTTT. Encoded protein: CASSHAFEAFF.

This rearrangement joins TRBV9 to TRBJ1-2; tentative D call: TRBD1 (5 bases). V was trimmed by 0 bases and J by 2 bases, leaving 8 bases between them. The CDR3 covers 14 residues. CDR1 SGDLS and CDR2 YYNGEE come from the germline V gene. CDR3 sequence: CASSVGYRNYGYTF. For the CDR3, the DNA is TGTGCCAGCAGCGTAGGGTACAGGAACTATGGCTACACCTTC.

This clonotype came up many times. The chain couples TRBV10-2 to TRBJ2-7, with D tentatively TRBD1 (5 bases). The V gene lost 6 bases and the J gene lost 4 bases, with 13 bases spanning the gap. The germline CDR1 and CDR2 sequences are WSHSY and SAAADI. The CDR3 totals 13 residues. CDR3 protein: CASRTEKNYEQYF. CDR3 nucleotide sequence: TGCGCCAGCAGGACAGAGAAGAATTACGAGCAGTACTTC.